This entry features one T cell receptor (beta chain) sequence. Its target is not known. The data were obtained in a study of OX40 agonist ivuxolimab in advanced cancers. The wider study: The study reported partial responses in three patients: one hepatocellular carcinoma, two cutaneous melanoma. Findings and caveats of the study: The investigators did not determine what antigen specificity the expanded peripheral T cells had.

Sequencing used immunoSEQ multiplex PCR; TCRdb keeps in-frame clones, though not all of them. The sample shows approximately 90,000 clones, around 90% of them seen only once. Germline CDR1 and CDR2: LGHNT and FRNRAP. After removal of 2 bases from V and 8 bases from J, the junction contained 5 bases not matched to a gene. This CDR3 contains 14 residues. This TCR came from an adult with an advanced solid tumor such as melanoma, head and neck, liver or kidney cancer. The source material was CD4+ or CD8+ T cells sorted from blood, sampled in a trial of the OX40 agonist ivuxolimab. The V call is TRBV12-5, the J call TRBJ2-1; 8 bases line up with TRBD2. The CDR3 spells CASGLSGGGYEQFF. The CDR3, as DNA: TGTGCTAGTGGTTTGTCGGGAGGGGGTTATGAGCAGTTCTTC. Full variable domain (missing parts from reference TRBV12-5 and TRBJ2-1): DARVTQTPRHKVTEMGQEVTMRCQPILGHNTVFWYRQTMMQGLELLAYFRNRAPLDDSGMPKDRFSAEMPDATLATLKIQPSEPRDSAVYFCASGLSGGGYEQFFGPGTRLTVL.